This T cell receptor (beta chain) emerged from a study of blood T cell repertoires in COVID-19. Authors' data handling: Using reference gene primer amplification, nucleated cell counts were estimated. The table came from immunoSEQ multiplex PCR; TCRdb's copy has only in-frame clones and leaves some out. For V, J and clone size, that table is used; D and trimming come from the DNA. This sample carries 200,000 to 300,000 clones, 88% of them seen once, and the ten largest clones take 0.99%. The sample consisted of peripheral blood. This receptor was obtained from a woman between 40 and 50 years old who had recovered from COVID-19.

CDR3 in amino acids: CASSPGTAHGYTF. DNA of the CDR3: TGTGCCAGCAGCCCCGGGACAGCCCATGGCTACACCTTC. The chain recombines TRBV11-3 with TRBJ1-2, with 7 bases lining up with TRBD1. Germline lookup yields CDR1 SGHNT and CDR2 YENEEA. The J segment lost 6 bases and the V segment lost 5 bases, leaving 6 bases of the junction unmatched. There are 13 residues in the CDR3.